Below are 7 T cell receptor beta chains sequenced from a single sample in a study of blood T cells in healthy people across ages. Next came a second PCR, run for about 6 to 11 cycles, which used a sample-barcoded 5' primer along with a J-beta primer mix. TCRdb reanalysed the 5' RACE reads using MiXCR and keeps one entry per CDR3 protein. The table records more than 800,000 distinct CDR3 sequences, 25% to 35% of them present only once. Sequencing was performed on blood. The receptors here all came from a woman of 80 years or more in good health.

This clonotype was seen a single time. The V and J genes are TRBV27 and TRBJ2-7; D might be TRBD1 (6 bases). Trimming cost V 0 bases and J 2 bases, with 8 bases left between them. CDR1 is MNHEY, CDR2 SMNVEV, per germline (reference sequence). This CDR3 region has 14 residues. CDR3 region: CASSLSGDTYEQYF. The CDR3 DNA reads TGTGCCAGCAGTTTATCCGGGGACACCTACGAGCAGTACTTC.

This clonotype has just a few counts. The chain is built from TRBV6-5 and TRBJ2-2; the D gene is possibly TRBD2 (7 bases). V lost 1 base and J lost 5, with 14 bases in between. The CDR3 is 16 residues long. Germline V gene lookup returns CDR1 MNHEY and CDR2 SVGAGI. CDR3 amino acids: CASSYLAGAGTGELFF. The CDR3 DNA reads as TGTGCCAGCAGTTACTTGGCGGGGGCGGGAACCGGGGAGCTGTTTTTT.

The chain has TRBV29-1 and TRBJ1-2; TRBD1 aligns across 10 bases. There are 15 residues in the CDR3. In germline, CDR1 is SQVTM, CDR2 ANQGSEA. V was pared by 1 base and J by 7 bases, with 9 bases of the junction left unmatched. The CDR3 reads CSVEGFGQGVGGYTF. DNA of the CDR3: TGCAGCGTTGAAGGCTTTGGACAGGGGGTTGGTGGCTACACCTTC.

In the case of this clonotype: This sequence may be a read error, since a much larger clone differs from it by one base. This sequence joins TRBV4-2 and TRBJ1-2, with D maybe TRBD1 (6 bases). The CDR3 is made up of 16 amino acids. V was trimmed by 2 bases and J by 1 base, leaving 14 bases between them. Germline V gene data show CDR1 as LGHNA and CDR2 as YNFKEQ. CDR3 region: CASSQKQGARNYGYTF. CDR3 in DNA: TGTGCCAGCAGCCAAAAACAGGGAGCGCGTAACTATGGCTACACCTTC.

This clonotype was recorded many times. J is TRBJ1-2 and V is TRBV24-1, with TRBD1 matching over 8 bases. The CDR3 is made up of 13 amino acids. From germline, CDR1 is KGHDR and CDR2 SFDVKD. Trimming at V came to 4 bases and at J to 6 bases, leaving 3 bases not matched to a gene. The CDR3 is CATSDLGQDGYTF. DNA of the CDR3: TGTGCCACCAGTGACCTGGGACAGGATGGCTACACCTTC.

In its sample, this clonotype was seen a few times. This chain joins TRBV4-3 and TRBJ1-6; D is unclear. With 4 bases removed from V and 13 bases from J, the gap between germline ends came to 14 bases. This CDR3 has 13 residues. CDR1 is LGHNA and CDR2 is YSLEER in the germline V gene. CDR3 loop: CASSLQTGRPLHF. CDR3 nucleotides: TGCGCCAGCAGCCTGCAAACCGGGCGGCCCCTCCACTTT.

Of note for this clonotype: This may be a read error, as it is one base from a much larger clone. V gene TRBV6-2 or TRBV6-3 combines with J gene TRBJ2-3; the D is unclear. CDR3 length: 16 amino acids. Trimming shortened V by 5 bases and J by 0 bases, and 15 bases separated the two germline ends. CDR1 and CDR2 (germline): MNHEY, SVGEGT. The CDR3 nucleotides read TGTGCCAGCAGTGCCCCACGGAAATATAGCACAGATACGCAGTATTTT. Translation gives CASSAPRKYSTDTQYF.